This T cell receptor (beta chain) derives from a study of control samples from healthy donors and cancer patients. Germline CDR1 is LNHDA and CDR2 is SQIVND (reference sequence). There are 16 residues in the CDR3. V dropped 4 bases and J dropped 2; count of bases not matched to a gene: 7. Generated by immunoSEQ multiplex PCR, the TCRdb table keeps only in-frame clones and is missing some. Among 45,000 to 55,000 clones listed, approximately 93% were seen once. This chain connects TRBV19 to TRBJ1-3; 8 bases agree with TRBD1. Material: PBMCs. This receptor was obtained from a woman aged 50 to 60 with head and neck cancer. As DNA, the CDR3 is TGTGCCAGTAGTACAGAGAGGACAGGGACTGGAAACACCATATATTTT. Protein sequence: CASSTERTGTGNTIYF.